This T cell receptor beta chain originates from a study of T cells in localized non-small cell lung cancer. Findings of the study overall: A denser population of T cells in blood accompanied longer overall survival. Of the tissues analyzed, uninvolved adjacent lung showed maximal T cell clonality, greater than tumor. Heterogeneity cannot be ruled out, as sequencing used one tumor region only. Turning up in adjacent lung were a median around 58 of the top 100 tumor clones.

Unmatched junction bases numbered 9, after V lost 6 bases and J lost 3 bases. CDR1 and CDR2 from the germline V gene are SGHTS and YDEGEE. This CDR3 region has 14 residues. A word on this clone: Its cognate antigen is unknown.

Generated by immunoSEQ multiplex PCR, the TCRdb table keeps only in-frame clones and is missing some. The table records approximately 89,000 clones, roughly 80% of them present only once. The TCR comes from a man aged 40-75 years with stage II squamous cell lung carcinoma. The specimen was PBMCs, collected before any cancer treatment. The chain carries TRBV5-8 and TRBJ2-7; TRBD1 matches 7 bases. Written as DNA, the CDR3 is TGTGCCAGCATCCTTCCGGGGACAGACTACGAGCAGTACTTC. Protein: CASILPGTDYEQYF.